This TCR beta chain emerged from a study of PD-L1 blockade in urothelial cancer. Across the study: Starting in 2014, patients were given atezolizumab (1,200 mg intravenously every 3 weeks). Blood gave a median approximately 150,000 T cells.

Noted time point: pretreatment peripheral blood. This clone turned up a few times. Measured with immunoSEQ multiplex PCR; TCRdb has only the in-frame clones, and not every one. The profile covers some 46,000 clones, with around 80% appearing a single time and 15% to 20% taken by the ten largest. Germline lookup yields CDR1 SEHNR and CDR2 FQNEAQ (reference sequence). This CDR3 contains 15 residues. Between the trimmed V and J ends, which lost 5 bases and 0 bases, there was a span of 14 bases. This specimen consisted of PBMCs, obtained around atezolizumab (anti-PD-L1) treatment. The rearrangement links TRBV7-9 to TRBJ2-7, with D possibly being TRBD2 (5 bases). The TCR was taken from a man between 60 and 75 years old with urothelial cancer. This CDR3 reads CASSLVDSPSYEQYF. CDR3 nucleotides: TGTGCCAGCAGCCTAGTGGACTCACCCTCCTACGAGCAGTACTTC.